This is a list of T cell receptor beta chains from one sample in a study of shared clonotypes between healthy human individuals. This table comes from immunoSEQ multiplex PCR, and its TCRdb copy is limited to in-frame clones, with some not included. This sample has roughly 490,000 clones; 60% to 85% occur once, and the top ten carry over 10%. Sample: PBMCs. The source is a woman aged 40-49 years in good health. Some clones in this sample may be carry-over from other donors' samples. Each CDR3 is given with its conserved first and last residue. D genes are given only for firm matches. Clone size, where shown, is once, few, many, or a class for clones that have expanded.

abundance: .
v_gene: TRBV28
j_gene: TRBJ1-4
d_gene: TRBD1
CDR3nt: TGTGCCAGCAGTACTCAGACAGGGCCTAATGAAAAACTGTTTTTT
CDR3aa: CASSTQTGPNEKLFF

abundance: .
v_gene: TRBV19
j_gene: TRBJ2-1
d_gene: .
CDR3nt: TGTGCCAGTAGTATAGGGACGGGGGTCTACAATGAGCAGTTCTTC
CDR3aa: CASSIGTGVYNEQFF

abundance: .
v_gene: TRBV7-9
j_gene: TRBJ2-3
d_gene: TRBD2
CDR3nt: TGTGCCAGCAGCTTAGAGGCTTGGCTAGCGGGTGTCACAGATACGCAGTATTTT
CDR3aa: CASSLEAWLAGVTDTQYF

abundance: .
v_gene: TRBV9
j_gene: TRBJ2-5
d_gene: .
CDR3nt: TGTGCCAGCAGCCCCCAGGAAGGGGAAGAGACCCAGTACTTC
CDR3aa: CASSPQEGEETQYF

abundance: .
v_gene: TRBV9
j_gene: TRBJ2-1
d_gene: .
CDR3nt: TGTGCCAGCAGCGTAGCCCCTACCCCGGGACAAGGGGATGAGCAGTTCTTC
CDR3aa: CASSVAPTPGQGDEQFF

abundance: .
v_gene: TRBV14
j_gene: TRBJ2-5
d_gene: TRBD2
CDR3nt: TGTGCCAGCAGCCAGGACGGGACTAGCGTACAAGAGACCCAGTACTTC
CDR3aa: CASSQDGTSVQETQYF

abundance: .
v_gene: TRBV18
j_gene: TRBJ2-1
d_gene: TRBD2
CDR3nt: TGTGCCAGCTCACAAACCGCGCCGGGACTAGCGGGAGCCCCTTCCTACAATGAGCAGTTCTTC
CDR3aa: CASSQTAPGLAGAPSYNEQFF

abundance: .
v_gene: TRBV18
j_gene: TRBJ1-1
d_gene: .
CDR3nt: TGTGCCAGCTCACCACCCAAGGATAGCACTGAAGCTTTCTTT
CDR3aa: CASSPPKDSTEAFF

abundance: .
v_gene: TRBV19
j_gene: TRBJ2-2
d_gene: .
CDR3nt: TGTGCCAGTAGTTCCCAACCGGCCCCGAACACCGGGGAGCTGTTTTTT
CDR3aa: CASSSQPAPNTGELFF

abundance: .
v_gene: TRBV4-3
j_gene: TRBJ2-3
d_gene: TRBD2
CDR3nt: TGCGCCAGCAGCCAAGATGGTCCTAGCGGGAGTTCAGATACGCAGTATTTT
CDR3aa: CASSQDGPSGSSDTQYF

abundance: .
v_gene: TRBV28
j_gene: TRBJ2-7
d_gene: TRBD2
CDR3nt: TGTGCCAGCAGACGATCGGGGGGCGAGCAGTACTTC
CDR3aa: CASRRSGGEQYF

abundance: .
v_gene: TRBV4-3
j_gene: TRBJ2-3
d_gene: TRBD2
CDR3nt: TGCGCCAGCAGCCGCTCTGGGAGCGGGACCTGGCCAAGCACAGATACGCAGTATTTT
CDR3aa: CASSRSGSGTWPSTDTQYF

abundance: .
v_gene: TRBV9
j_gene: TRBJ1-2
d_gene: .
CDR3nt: TGTGCCAGCAGCGTAGAAGGGGCCTATGGCTACACCTTC
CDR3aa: CASSVEGAYGYTF

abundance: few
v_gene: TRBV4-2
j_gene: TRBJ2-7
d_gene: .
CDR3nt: TGTGCCAGCAGCCAAGAGGGGGCTAGGGTCCACGAGCAGTACTTC
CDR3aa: CASSQEGARVHEQYF

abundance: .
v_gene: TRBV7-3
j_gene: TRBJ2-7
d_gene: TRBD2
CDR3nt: TGTGCCAGCAGCCGCAACGGGAGGGGAGACGAGCAGTACTTC
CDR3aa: CASSRNGRGDEQYF

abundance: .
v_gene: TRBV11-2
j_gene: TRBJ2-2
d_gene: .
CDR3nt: TGTGCCAGCAGCTGGACGGGCTTGAACACCGGGGAGCTGTTTTTT
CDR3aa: CASSWTGLNTGELFF

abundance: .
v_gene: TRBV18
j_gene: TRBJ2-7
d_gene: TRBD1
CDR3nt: TGTGCCAGCTCACCGACGGTCTCGGGACAGGGGTCGGGTGAGCAGTACTTC
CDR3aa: CASSPTVSGQGSGEQYF

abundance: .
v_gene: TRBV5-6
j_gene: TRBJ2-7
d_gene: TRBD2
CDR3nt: TGTGCCAGCAGCTGGGGACTAGTGGGTAGCTACGAGCAGTACTTC
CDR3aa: CASSWGLVGSYEQYF

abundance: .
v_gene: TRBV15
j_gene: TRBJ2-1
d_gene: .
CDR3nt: TGTGCCACCAGCAGACAAGACACTTACAATGAGCAGTTCTTC
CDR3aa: CATSRQDTYNEQFF

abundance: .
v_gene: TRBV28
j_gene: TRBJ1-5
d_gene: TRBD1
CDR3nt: TGTGCCAGCAGGCCCATCGGACAGGGCAATCAGCCCCAGCATTTT
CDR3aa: CASRPIGQGNQPQHF

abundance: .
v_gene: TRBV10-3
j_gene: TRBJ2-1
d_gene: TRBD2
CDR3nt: TGTGCCATCAGCGCCGGGGGACTAGCGGTCTATGAGCAGTTCTTC
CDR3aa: CAISAGGLAVYEQFF

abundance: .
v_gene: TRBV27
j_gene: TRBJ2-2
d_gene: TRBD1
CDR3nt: TGTGCCAGCAGTTTGGGACAGGGGATCACCGGGGAGCTGTTTTTT
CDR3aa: CASSLGQGITGELFF

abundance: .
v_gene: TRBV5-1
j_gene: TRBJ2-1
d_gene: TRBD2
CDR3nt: TGCGCCAGCAGGCCCGCGGGGGGGATCTACAATGAGCAGTTCTTC
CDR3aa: CASRPAGGIYNEQFF

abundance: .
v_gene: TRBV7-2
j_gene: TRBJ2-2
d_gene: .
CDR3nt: TGTGCCAGCAGCTTACTACTAGCGAACACCGGGGAGCTGTTTTTT
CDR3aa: CASSLLLANTGELFF

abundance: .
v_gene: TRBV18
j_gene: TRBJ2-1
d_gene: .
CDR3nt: TGTGCCAGCTCCGCCACCTGGGGTGACAATGAGCAGTTCTTC
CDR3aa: CASSATWGDNEQFF

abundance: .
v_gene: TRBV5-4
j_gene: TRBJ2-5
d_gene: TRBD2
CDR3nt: TGTGCCAGCAGCAACGTACGGGAGGGCCGCGAGACCCAGTACTTC
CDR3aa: CASSNVREGRETQYF

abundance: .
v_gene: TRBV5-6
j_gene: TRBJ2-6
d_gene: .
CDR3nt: TGTGCCAGCAGACGGGGTCCCGGCTCTGGGGCCAACGTCCTGACTTTC
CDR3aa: CASRRGPGSGANVLTF

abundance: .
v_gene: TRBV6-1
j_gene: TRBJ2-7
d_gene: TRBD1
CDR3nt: TGTGCCAGCAGTCGGGACAGTCAAACCTACGAGCAGTACTTC
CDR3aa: CASSRDSQTYEQYF

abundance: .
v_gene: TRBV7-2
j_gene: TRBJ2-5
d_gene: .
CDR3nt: TGTGCCAGCAGCGCCCAGACCCGGGGAGAGACCCAGTACTTC
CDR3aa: CASSAQTRGETQYF

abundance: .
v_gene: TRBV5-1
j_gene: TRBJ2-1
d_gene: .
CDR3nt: TGCGCCAGCAGCCCGGGACCACACAATGAGCAGTTCTTC
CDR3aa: CASSPGPHNEQFF

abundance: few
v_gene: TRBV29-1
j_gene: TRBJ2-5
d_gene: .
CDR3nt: TGCAGCGTCGGACGGAGACAAGAGACCCAGTACTTC
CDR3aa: CSVGRRQETQYF

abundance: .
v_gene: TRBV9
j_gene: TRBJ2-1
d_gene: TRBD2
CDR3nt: TGTGCCAGCAGCGTAGCTACTAGCGGGAGCTCCTACAATGAGCAGTTCTTC
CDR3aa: CASSVATSGSSYNEQFF

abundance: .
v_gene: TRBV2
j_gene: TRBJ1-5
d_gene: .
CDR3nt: TGTGCCAGCAGTGAAGCGTACAGGCGTGCGGGCAATCAGCCCCAGCATTTT
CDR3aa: CASSEAYRRAGNQPQHF

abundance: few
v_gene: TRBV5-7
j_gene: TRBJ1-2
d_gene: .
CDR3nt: TGTGCCAGCAGCTTGGCCGACAGTTACCACTATGGCTACACCTTC
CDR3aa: CASSLADSYHYGYTF

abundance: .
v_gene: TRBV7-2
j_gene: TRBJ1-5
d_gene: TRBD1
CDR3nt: TGTGCCAGCAGCTTATGGGGCAGGGGGCTAAATCAGCCCCAGCATTTT
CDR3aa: CASSLWGRGLNQPQHF

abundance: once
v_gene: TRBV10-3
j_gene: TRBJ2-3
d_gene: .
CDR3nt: TGTGCCATCAGTGAGGAGGGGTCCACAGATACGCAGTATTTT
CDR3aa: CAISEEGSTDTQYF

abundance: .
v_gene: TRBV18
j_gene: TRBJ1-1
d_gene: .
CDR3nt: TGTGCCAGCTCATCGCCGGGGGGTGAAGCTTTCTTT
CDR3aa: CASSSPGGEAFF

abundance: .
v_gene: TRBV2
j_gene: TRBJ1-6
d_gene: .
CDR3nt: TGTGCCAGCAGTGAGGAGGGGCGGTCACCCCTCCACTTT
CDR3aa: CASSEEGRSPLHF

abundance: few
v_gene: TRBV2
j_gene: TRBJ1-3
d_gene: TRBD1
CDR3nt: TGTGCCAGCAGTGAATATGGGAGGACAGGCGACTCTGGAAACACCATATATTTT
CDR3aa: CASSEYGRTGDSGNTIYF

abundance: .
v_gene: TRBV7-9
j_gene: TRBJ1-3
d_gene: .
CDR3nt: TGTGCCAGCAGCTTAGCGCTAGGGGAAACTGGAAACACCATATATTTT
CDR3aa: CASSLALGETGNTIYF

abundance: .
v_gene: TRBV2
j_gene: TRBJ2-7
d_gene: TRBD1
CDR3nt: TGTGCCAGCAGTGAGACGGGGACAGCCCGAAGCGAGCAGTACTTC
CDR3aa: CASSETGTARSEQYF

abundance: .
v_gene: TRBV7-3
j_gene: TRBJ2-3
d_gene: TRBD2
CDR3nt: TGTGCCAGCAGCAGCCTAGCGGGACCTAGCACAGATACGCAGTATTTT
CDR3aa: CASSSLAGPSTDTQYF

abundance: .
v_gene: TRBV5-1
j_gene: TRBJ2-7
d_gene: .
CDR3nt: TGCGCCAGCAGCTTGATGGACAAGGGCTACGAGCAGTACTTC
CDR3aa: CASSLMDKGYEQYF

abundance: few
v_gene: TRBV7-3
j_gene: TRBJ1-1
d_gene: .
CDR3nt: TGTGCCAGCAGCTTAAATGGAGAGAACACTGAAGCTTTCTTT
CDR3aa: CASSLNGENTEAFF

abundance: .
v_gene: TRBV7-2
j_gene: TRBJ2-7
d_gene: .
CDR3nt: TGTGCCAGCAGCAAGGGGACCTCTAGCTCCTACGAGCAGTACTTC
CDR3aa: CASSKGTSSSYEQYF

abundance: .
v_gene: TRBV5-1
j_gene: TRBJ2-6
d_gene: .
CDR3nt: TGCGCCAGCAGCTTGCTAAGCTCTGGGGCCAACGTCCTGACTTTC
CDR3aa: CASSLLSSGANVLTF

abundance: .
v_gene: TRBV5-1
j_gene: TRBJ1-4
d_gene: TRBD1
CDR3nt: TGCGCCAGCAATACACAGGGGGCAGCTAATGAAAAACTGTTTTTT
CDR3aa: CASNTQGAANEKLFF

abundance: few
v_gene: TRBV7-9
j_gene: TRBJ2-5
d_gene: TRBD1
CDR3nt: TGTGCCAGCAGCTTGGGGGACAGAGAAGAGACCCAGTACTTC
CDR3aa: CASSLGDREETQYF

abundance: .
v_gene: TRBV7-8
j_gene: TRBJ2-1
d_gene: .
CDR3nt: TGTGCCAGCAGCTTCTCGGGCAACCTTGGCTACAATGAGCAGTTCTTC
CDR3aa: CASSFSGNLGYNEQFF

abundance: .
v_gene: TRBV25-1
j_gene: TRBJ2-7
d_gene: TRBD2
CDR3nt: TGTGCCAGCAGTCTAGCGGGAGCTTCCGAGCAGTACTTC
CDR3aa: CASSLAGASEQYF

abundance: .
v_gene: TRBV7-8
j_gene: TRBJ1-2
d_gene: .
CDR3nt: TGTGCCAGCAGCCGGACAGCCGCCCCCGTGGCCTATGGCTACACCTTC
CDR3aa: CASSRTAAPVAYGYTF

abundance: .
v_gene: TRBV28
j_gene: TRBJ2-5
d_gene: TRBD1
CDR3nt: TGTGCCAGCAGTTTAAAGGGACAGGGAGAGGAGACCCAGTACTTC
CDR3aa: CASSLKGQGEETQYF

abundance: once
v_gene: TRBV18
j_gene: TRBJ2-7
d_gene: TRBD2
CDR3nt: TGTGCCAGCTCACCCTCTCTAGCGGAGTCCTACGAGCAGTACTTC
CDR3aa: CASSPSLAESYEQYF

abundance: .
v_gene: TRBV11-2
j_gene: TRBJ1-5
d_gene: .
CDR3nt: TGTGCCAGCAGCTTAGGGCCGGTGAACAATCAGCCCCAGCATTTT
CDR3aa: CASSLGPVNNQPQHF